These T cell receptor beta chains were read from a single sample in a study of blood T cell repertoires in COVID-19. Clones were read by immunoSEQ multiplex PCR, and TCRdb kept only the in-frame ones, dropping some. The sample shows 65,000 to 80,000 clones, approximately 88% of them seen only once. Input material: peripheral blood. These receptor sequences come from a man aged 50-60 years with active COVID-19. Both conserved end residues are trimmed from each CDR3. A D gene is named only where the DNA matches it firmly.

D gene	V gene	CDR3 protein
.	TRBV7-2	ASSLLVAGGTEAF
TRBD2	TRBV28	ASSLLAVNTGELF
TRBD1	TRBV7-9	ASSLGTGGIGNTEAF
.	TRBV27	ASSPRFSYEQY
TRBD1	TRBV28	ASSSGQGTDTQY
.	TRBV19	ASTPVTGRDYEKLF
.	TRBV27	ASSFLGSSYEQY
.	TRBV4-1	ASSQDEGEGETQY
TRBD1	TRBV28	ASRWTGSGELF
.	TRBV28	ASREGAADNYGYT
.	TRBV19	ASSILRGGSYNEQF
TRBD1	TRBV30	AWSLAGGVYDTIY
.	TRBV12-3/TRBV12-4	ASSRRVGGELF
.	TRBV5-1	ASSLGPGISGANVLT
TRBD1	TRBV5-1	ASSIITGGGGNTEAF
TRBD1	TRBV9	ASSVGTGSSYEQY
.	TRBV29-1	SGEGNSNTQY
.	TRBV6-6	ASSYESSGNTIY
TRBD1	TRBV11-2	ASSLRGQATSGANVLT
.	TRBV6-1	ASSEEEAGSGNTIY
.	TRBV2	ASRTQVNYGYT
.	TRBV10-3	AISGGGGTEAF
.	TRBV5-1	ASSPTRSGRTDTQY
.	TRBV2	AGGADSYNSPLH
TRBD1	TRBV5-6	ASSYKDRGSNQPQH
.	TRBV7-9	ASSFFEVRGNEQF
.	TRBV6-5	ASSYQGKLGDTQY
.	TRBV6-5	ASSYSYGGTYEQY
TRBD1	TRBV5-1	ASSFAGGLNTGELF
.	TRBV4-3	ASSQDGQAYYEQY
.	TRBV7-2	ASSLDLGSAREF
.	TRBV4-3	ASSQEGGRDEKLF
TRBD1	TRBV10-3	AISAEWGQDHGYT
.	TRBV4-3	ASSQDLDLSYNEQF
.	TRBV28	ASRGQVNTEAF
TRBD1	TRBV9	ASSVGVGTGGEAEAF
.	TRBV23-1	AAVTETADYEQY
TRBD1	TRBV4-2	ASSQAGTAYNSPLH
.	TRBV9	ASSVQAEVNTEAF
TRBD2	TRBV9	ASSLPSAGVRNEQF
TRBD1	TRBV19	ASALTGNNQPQH
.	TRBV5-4	ASSPRRANYGYT
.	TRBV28	ASSLGGKNTGELF
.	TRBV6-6	ASSSTQGRGYT
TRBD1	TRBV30	AWLDRGLEETQY